These 18 T cell receptor beta chains originate from one sample sequenced in a study of cytomegalovirus exposure and HLA in healthy donors. The PCR ran on 60 Vbeta and 13 Jbeta primers. Libraries were prepared by immunoSEQ multiplex PCR; TCRdb keeps only in-frame clonotypes and omits some of them. This table holds 50,000 to 70,000 clones. Sequencing was carried out using PBMCs. These receptor sequences come from a young woman in good health and CMV-seronegative.

This chain uses TRBV13 with TRBJ1-1; D remains unclear. V was shortened by 4 bases and J by 4 bases, with 10 bases between the two germline ends. The V gene's germline CDR1 is PRHDT and CDR2 FYEKMQ (reference sequence). This CDR3 is 13 amino acids long. The CDR3 here is CASSSRVGTEAFF. As DNA, the CDR3 is TGTGCCAGCAGCTCACGGGTGGGCACTGAAGCTTTCTTT.

The V call is TRBV25-1, the J call TRBJ1-6, with D unclear. CDR1 MGHDK and CDR2 SYGVNS come from the germline V gene. V lost 3 bases and J 7 bases, leaving 19 bases between the germline ends. The CDR3 runs 17 residues. CDR3 residues: CASSDGRTEDGNSPLHF. Written as DNA, the CDR3 is TGTGCCAGCAGTGATGGGAGGACGGAGGATGGGAATTCACCCCTCCACTTT.

The chain links TRBV6-6 to TRBJ2-3; 7 nucleotides agree with TRBD2. Germline values: CDR1 MNHNY, CDR2 SVGAGI (reference sequence). The CDR3 runs 14 residues. After removal of 4 bases from V and 0 bases from J, the junction contained 1 base not matched to a gene. The CDR3 DNA follows: TGTGCCAGCAGTTCTAGCGGTAGCACAGATACGCAGTATTTT. It codes for CASSSSGSTDTQYF.

This chain joins TRBV9 and TRBJ1-1, with D possibly matching TRBD1 (6 bases). Trimming pared 2 bases from V and 8 bases from J, leaving 19 bases between. The CDR3 loop spans 15 amino acids. Germline V CDR1 and CDR2: SGDLS, YYNGEE. CDR3 protein: CASSVGASSWAEAFF. CDR3 sequence (DNA): TGTGCCAGCAGCGTGGGGGCGAGCTCATGGGCGGAAGCTTTCTTT. Full variable domain (outside the CDR3, taken from reference TRBV9 and TRBJ1-1): DSGVTQTPKHLITATGQRVTLRCSPRSGDLSVYWYQQSLDQGLQFLIQYYNGEERAKGNILERFSAQQFPDLHSELNLSSLELGDSALYFCASSVGASSWAEAFFGQGTRLTVV.

The chain links TRBV25-1 to TRBJ2-5; no clear D gene. V lost 3 bases and J lost 2, with 13 bases in between. Germline V lookup: CDR1 MGHDK, CDR2 SYGVNS. The CDR3 totals 15 residues. Written as DNA, the CDR3 is TGTGCCAGCAGTGATTCGGAGTTGGGTCAAGAGACCCAGTACTTC. It is translated as CASSDSELGQETQYF.

The V call is TRBV9, the J call TRBJ2-7, with D tentatively TRBD2 (6 bases). The V and J ends lost 3 bases and 7 bases respectively, with 23 bases between them. This CDR3 has 16 amino acids. Germline V gene data show CDR1 as SGDLS and CDR2 as YYNGEE. The DNA of the CDR3 is TGTGCCAGCAGCGCCTCCGCCGGGACTGATGGATGGGAGCAGTACTTC. As protein: CASSASAGTDGWEQYF.

The gene calls are TRBV27 and TRBJ1-2, with D uncertain. V lost 5 bases to trimming and J lost 3 bases, with 13 bases between them. The CDR3 has 14 amino acids. Germline loops: CDR1 MNHEY, CDR2 SMNVEV (reference sequence). CDR3 region: CASSTFAGDYGYTF. In DNA form, the CDR3 reads TGTGCCAGCAGTACTTTCGCCGGGGACTATGGCTACACCTTC.

For this clone: One end of the junction varies from germline; a read error may be responsible. V usage is TRBV4-1 and J usage is TRBJ2-1; 9 bases are shared with TRBD1. This CDR3 is 17 amino acids long. Germline V gene sequence: CDR1 MGHRA, CDR2 YSYEKL. CDR3 sequence: CASSRANPGQGRNGQFF. The CDR3 DNA is TGCGCCAGCAGCCGGGCAAATCCGGGACAGGGTCGAAATGGGCAGTTCTTC.

Concerning this clone: Germline and junction disagree at one end, which may indicate a read error. V is TRBV30 and J is TRBJ2-7; 9 nucleotides align to TRBD2. CDR3 length: 15 residues. Per germline, CDR1 GTSNPN and CDR2 SVGIG (reference sequence). CDR3 region: CAGSWETSGAYEQYF. CDR3 coding DNA: TGTGCCGGGAGTTGGGAGACTAGCGGCGCCTACGAGCAGTACTTC.

V is TRBV13 and J is TRBJ2-7, with a possible D match to TRBD2 (5 bases). V gave up 2 bases and J gave up 2 bases, with 10 bases separating them. The germline V gene has CDR1 PRHDT and CDR2 FYEKMQ (reference sequence). The CDR3 consists of 14 residues. The CDR3 coding sequence is TGTGCCAGCAGCTTATCTCTGGAGGCCTACGAGCAGTACTTC. Its protein is CASSLSLEAYEQYF.

This chain joins TRBV6-5 and TRBJ2-5; tentatively, D is TRBD2 (5 bases). Between the trimmed V and J ends, which lost 6 bases and 4 bases, there was a span of 9 bases. Germline V gives CDR1 MNHEY, CDR2 SVGAGI. There are 12 residues in the CDR3. CDR3 protein: CASRSGGETQYF. The CDR3 DNA follows: TGTGCCAGCAGATCAGGAGGAGAGACCCAGTACTTC.

The J gene is TRBJ2-3, the V gene TRBV6-1; D call uncertain. Deletions cut 4 bases from V and 4 bases from J, with 12 bases between. The CDR3 has 14 amino acids. From germline, CDR1 is MNHNS and CDR2 SASEGT. The CDR3 bases are TGTGCCAGCAGTGCCCTTACTTTTCCAGATACGCAGTATTTT. Residues: CASSALTFPDTQYF.

CDR3 amino acids: CASSPTPGTSRTDTQYF. The CDR3 DNA reads TGTGCCAGCAGCCCCACCCCCGGGACTAGCCGGACAGATACGCAGTATTTT. The chain has TRBV7-3 and TRBJ2-3; 9 bases match TRBD2. The CDR3 runs 17 residues. V lost 5 bases and J lost 3; bases outside the gene matches: 12. Germline CDR1 SGHTA, CDR2 FQGTGA.

The chain has TRBV4-1 and TRBJ2-7; D might be TRBD2 (6 bases). The germline V gene has CDR1 MGHRA and CDR2 YSYEKL. This CDR3 has 15 residues. V lost 1 base, J lost 3 bases, and 13 bases lay in between. The CDR3, as DNA: TGCGCCAGCAGCCAAGGGCCGGGGGACGGCTACGAGCAGTACTTC. It specifies CASSQGPGDGYEQYF.

The V call is TRBV6-1, the J call TRBJ1-2; weak D call: TRBD1 (6 bases). In germline, CDR1 is MNHNS, CDR2 SASEGT. The CDR3 loop spans 13 amino acids. V lost 4 bases and J 4 bases, leaving 10 bases between the germline ends. CDR3 residues: CASSGGGGYGYTF. CDR3 nucleotide sequence: TGTGCCAGCAGTGGAGGGGGTGGCTATGGCTACACCTTC.

V gene TRBV7-9 combines with J gene TRBJ2-7; tentative D call: TRBD1 (6 bases). Deletions cut 5 bases from V and 2 bases from J, with 10 bases between. Germline values: CDR1 SEHNR, CDR2 FQNEAQ (reference sequence). This CDR3 is built from 13 residues. The chain's CDR3 is CASSPRQAYEQYF. The CDR3 region has the DNA TGTGCCAGCAGCCCAAGACAGGCCTACGAGCAGTACTTC.

V usage is TRBV6-1 and J usage is TRBJ1-5, with a tentative D call TRBD1 (6 bases). CDR3 length equals 12 residues. The germline V gene encodes CDR1 MNHNS and CDR2 SASEGT. The germline V and J ends were trimmed by 6 bases and 6 bases, with 9 bases remaining between them. The CDR3: CASRNRVQPQHF. DNA of the CDR3: TGTGCCAGCAGAAACAGGGTTCAGCCCCAGCATTTT.

The rearrangement uses TRBV14 and TRBJ2-7; possible D gene TRBD1, 7 bases. Per germline, CDR1 SGHDN and CDR2 FVKESK. The CDR3 length is 17 residues. V lost 2 bases and J lost 2, with 19 bases in between. CDR3 sequence (DNA): TGTGCCAGCAGCCAAATCGTAGGGACAGCTAGCGCCTACGAGCAGTACTTC. Its translation: CASSQIVGTASAYEQYF.